This TCR beta chain was sequenced during a study of Ad26.COV2.S vaccination and SARS-CoV-2 variants. Generated by immunoSEQ multiplex PCR, the TCRdb table keeps only in-frame clones and is missing some. Of approximately 460,000 clones detected, around 89% appear once; the ten largest clones hold about 1.7%. Notes on the study in general: Following vaccination, spike-specific CD8+ and CD4+ T cell responses reportedly exhibited substantial breadth.

Per germline, CDR1 MNHEY and CDR2 SMNVEV (reference sequence). This CDR3 has 13 residues. V lost 8 bases, J lost 7 bases, and 9 bases stayed unmatched. A word on this clone: Its antigen remains unidentified.

The sample's treatment: roughly 18 received Ad26.COV2.S at low or high dose, single or two shots; 5 received placebo; per-sample allocation not given. The study sampled participants on day 63 after the first vaccine or placebo injection. Sample: peripheral blood, taken in a trial of Ad26.COV2.S vaccine versus placebo. The source of this sequence is a person between 18 and 65 years old who received the Ad26.COV2.S COVID-19 vaccine or a placebo. The V call is TRBV27, the J call TRBJ1-2; 8 bases are shared with TRBD1. The DNA for the CDR3 is TGTGCCAGCTGGGACAGGATTCGGGGTGGCTACACCTTC. It yields the protein CASWDRIRGGYTF.